This T cell receptor (beta chain) is from a study of graft-versus-host responses after intestinal transplantation. Study-level findings and limits: The study found high graft-versus-host to host-versus-graft clonal ratios in allografts of patients with graft-donor T cell macrochimerism. The study associated peak circulating GvH clone levels with early post-transplant HvG declines.

This CDR3 has 13 amino acids. With V trimmed by 4 bases and J by 3 bases, 1 base remained unmatched. Germline loops: CDR1 MNHEY, CDR2 SVGAGI. Concerning this clone: Antigen: not known.

Processing was applied to graft tissue in order to liberate intraepithelial and lamina propria lymphocytes. Data came from immunoSEQ multiplex PCR; TCRdb stores just in-frame clones and leaves some out. This table has approximately 15,000 clones, roughly two thirds appearing once. This chain joins TRBV6-5 and TRBJ2-7; the match to TRBD1 covers 9 bases. The receptor's source is a human patient who received an intestinal transplant, so some T cells may come from the graft donor. The starting material was ileum tissue, obtained just over 650 days after intestinal transplantation. This chain's CDR3 is CASSSDRGYEQYF. CDR3 coding DNA: TGTGCCAGCAGTTCGGACAGGGGCTACGAGCAGTACTTC.